Presented here are 4 T cell receptor beta chains from one specimen sequenced in a study of T-cell reconstitution after alpha-beta-depleted transplantation in children. The TCRbeta library incorporated unique molecular identifiers. MiXCR was run by TCRdb on the PCR reads, yielding one entry per CDR3 protein. This sample has about 600,000 distinct CDR3 sequences, with over 10% found just once. Here the sequenced sample was PBMCs, mostly from graft donor cells, taken 360 days after TCRalphabeta/CD19-depleted stem cell transplant. These receptors all stem from a male patient aged 10-17 years who had a stem cell transplant for acute myeloid leukemia, so the T cells may come from the graft donor.

This clonotype was counted between two and nine times. This chain's CDR3 is CASIQGRTSGAEQYF. The CDR3 DNA reads TGTGCCAGCATTCAAGGACGGACTAGCGGGGCAGAGCAGTACTTC. The chain joins TRBV6-1 to TRBJ2-7, with TRBD2 identical over 12 bases. The CDR3 consists of 15 residues. With 7 bases clipped from V and 7 bases from J, the junction kept 11 bases outside the gene matches. Per germline, CDR1 MNHNS and CDR2 SASEGT.

The CDR3 is CAWSGLAGGPRSYNEQFF. The CDR3 DNA is TGTGCCTGGAGTGGACTAGCGGGAGGGCCAAGATCCTACAATGAGCAGTTCTTC. The chain links TRBV30 to TRBJ2-1, with TRBD2 matching 14 bases. V lost 1 base to trimming and J lost 1 base; unmatched junction nucleotides: 6. Germline V gives CDR1 GTSNPN, CDR2 SVGIG (reference sequence). This CDR3 is built from 18 residues.

The chain carries TRBV9 and TRBJ2-1; TRBD2 is a possible D gene (6 bases). CDR3 size: 14 residues. Germline V CDR1 and CDR2: SGDLS, YYNGEE. Trimming removed 4 bases at V and 5 bases at J, with 13 bases between. The CDR3 DNA reads TGTGCCAGCAGCCTCCCTGGGGGGAACAATGAGCAGTTCTTC. Its translation: CASSLPGGNNEQFF.

The chain couples TRBV2 to TRBJ2-1; 12 nucleotides align to TRBD2. V lost 5 bases to trimming and J lost 3 bases; unmatched junction nucleotides: 8. Germline CDR1 is SNHLY and CDR2 is FYNNEI. This CDR3 region has 17 residues. The CDR3 is CASSQRLAGDFYNEQFF. CDR3 coding DNA: TGTGCCAGCAGTCAAAGACTAGCGGGAGATTTCTACAATGAGCAGTTCTTC.